The present T cell receptor (beta chain) was sequenced within a study of Tregs in tolerant kidney transplant recipients. TCRdb's table, derived via immunoSEQ multiplex PCR, lists solely in-frame clones and lacks some. Of some 70,000 clones listed, 84% are singletons. Study-wide findings and caveats: This study did not directly address biological reproducibility. Few patients were studied, so findings need validation in larger groups.

Unstimulated Tregs (CD4+CD25+CD127-) and CD4+CD25- non-Tregs were sorted from PBMCs. On this clone: Its antigen is unknown.

Germline loops: CDR1 SGDLS, CDR2 YYNGEE. The CDR3 totals 14 residues. V dropped 0 bases and J dropped 0 bases, with 4 bases sitting between them. The genes are TRBV9 and TRBJ1-5, with D unclear. The sequence came from a human donor in good health. The specimen sequenced was CD4+ T cells from blood. CDR3 loop: CASSVGDSNQPQHF. CDR3 sequence (DNA): TGTGCCAGCAGCGTAGGGGATAGCAATCAGCCCCAGCATTTT. The full variable domain, in which reference TRBV9 and TRBJ1-5 provide the parts outside the CDR3, is DSGVTQTPKHLITATGQRVTLRCSPRSGDLSVYWYQQSLDQGLQFLIQYYNGEERAKGNILERFSAQQFPDLHSELNLSSLELGDSALYFCASSVGDSNQPQHFGDGTRLSIL.